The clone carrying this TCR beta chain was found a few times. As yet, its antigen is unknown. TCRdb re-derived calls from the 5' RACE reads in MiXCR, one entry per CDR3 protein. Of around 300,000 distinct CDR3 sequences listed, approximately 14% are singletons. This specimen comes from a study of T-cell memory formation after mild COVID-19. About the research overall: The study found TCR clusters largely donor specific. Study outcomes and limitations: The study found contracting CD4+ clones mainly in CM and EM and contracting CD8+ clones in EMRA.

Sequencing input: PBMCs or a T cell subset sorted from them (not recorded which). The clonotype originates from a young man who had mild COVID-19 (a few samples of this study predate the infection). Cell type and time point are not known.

CDR3 DNA: TGTGCCAGCAGTTTAGGGCAGCCCAACACCGGGGAGCTGTTTTTT. Translated: CASSLGQPNTGELFF. The V gene is TRBV12-3 or TRBV12-4, the J gene TRBJ2-2; D is uncertain. This CDR3 contains 15 residues. V was clipped by 1 base and J by 2 bases, with 8 bases between them.